A selection of T cell receptor beta chains follows, all from one sample in a study of blood T cells in healthy people across ages. Via MiXCR, TCRdb re-called the 5' RACE reads, giving one row per CDR3 protein. In the table there are approximately 1.5 million distinct CDR3 sequences, 30% to 40% of which are singletons. The material sequenced was blood. These receptors were collected from a woman in her twenties or thirties in good health. Both conserved end residues are part of each CDR3. Each record gives: D gene, J gene, V gene, CDR3 length, clone size, CDR3 DNA, CDR3 protein. A D gene is named only where the DNA matches it firmly. The size entry is marked missing in some rows and otherwise reads once, few, many or a size class.

d_call: .
j_call: TRBJ2-1
v_call: TRBV20-1
cdr3_length: 14
clone_size: few
cdr3_nt: TGCAGTGCTAGGGGCGGGGCGCAATACAATGAGCAGTTCTTC
cdr3_aa: CSARGGAQYNEQFF

d_call: .
j_call: TRBJ2-7
v_call: TRBV27
cdr3_length: 16
clone_size: .
cdr3_nt: TGTGCCAGCAGTTTATCGTTCGGGACCGTCTCCTACGAGCAGTACTTC
cdr3_aa: CASSLSFGTVSYEQYF

d_call: .
j_call: TRBJ1-5
v_call: TRBV10-2
cdr3_length: 18
clone_size: .
cdr3_nt: TGCGCCAGCGCCACTCAACCGAGGACAGTCGCCAGCAATCAGCCCCAGCATTTT
cdr3_aa: CASATQPRTVASNQPQHF

d_call: .
j_call: TRBJ1-4
v_call: TRBV12-3/TRBV12-4
cdr3_length: 15
clone_size: few
cdr3_nt: TGTGCCAGCAGTTTAGTCGGGGCACCTAATGAAAAACTGTTTTTT
cdr3_aa: CASSLVGAPNEKLFF

d_call: TRBD1
j_call: TRBJ2-7
v_call: TRBV18
cdr3_length: 15
clone_size: few
cdr3_nt: TGTGCCAGCACATCCGCCGGGACAGGGCCCTACGAGCAGTACTTC
cdr3_aa: CASTSAGTGPYEQYF

d_call: TRBD2
j_call: TRBJ2-7
v_call: TRBV19
cdr3_length: 16
clone_size: .
cdr3_nt: TGTGCCAGTAGTCCCAATTTTTTCGGGGAGGGCTACGAGCAGTACTTC
cdr3_aa: CASSPNFFGEGYEQYF

d_call: TRBD2
j_call: TRBJ2-3
v_call: TRBV10-3
cdr3_length: 19
clone_size: many
cdr3_nt: TGTGCCATCAGTGCGAGTAGCGGGCAGCACCAAATAAGCACAGATACGCAGTATTTT
cdr3_aa: CAISASSGQHQISTDTQYF

d_call: TRBD2
j_call: TRBJ2-5
v_call: TRBV7-9
cdr3_length: 16
clone_size: .
cdr3_nt: TGTGCCAGCAGCCCGTGGACTAGCGGGGCGCGGGAGACCCAGTACTTC
cdr3_aa: CASSPWTSGARETQYF

d_call: .
j_call: TRBJ1-5
v_call: TRBV7-3
cdr3_length: 20
clone_size: .
cdr3_nt: TGTGCCAGCAGCTTTTGGGAACACCGGTTAGAAAATTATAGCAATCAGCCCCAGCATTTT
cdr3_aa: CASSFWEHRLENYSNQPQHF

d_call: TRBD1
j_call: TRBJ1-2
v_call: TRBV3-1
cdr3_length: 15
clone_size: few
cdr3_nt: TGTGCCAGCAGCCAAGACCGGAGGGGGCGTAGTGGCTACACCTTC
cdr3_aa: CASSQDRRGRSGYTF

d_call: .
j_call: TRBJ1-1
v_call: TRBV7-9
cdr3_length: 17
clone_size: .
cdr3_nt: TGTGCCAGCAGCTTCTCGTTAGGGGACATAATGAACACTGAAGCTTTCTTT
cdr3_aa: CASSFSLGDIMNTEAFF

d_call: .
j_call: TRBJ1-5
v_call: TRBV2
cdr3_length: 16
clone_size: once
cdr3_nt: TGTGCCAGCAGTGGAGAGGGGAGGGTCGGCAATCAGCCCCAGCATTTT
cdr3_aa: CASSGEGRVGNQPQHF

d_call: TRBD2
j_call: TRBJ2-5
v_call: TRBV7-9
cdr3_length: 14
clone_size: .
cdr3_nt: TGTGCCAGCAGCTCCATAGCGGGGCAAGAGACCCAGTACTTC
cdr3_aa: CASSSIAGQETQYF

d_call: .
j_call: TRBJ2-3
v_call: TRBV4-1
cdr3_length: 15
clone_size: .
cdr3_nt: TGCGCCAGCAGCTTACGGGAAGGAAGGACAGATACGCAGTATTTT
cdr3_aa: CASSLREGRTDTQYF

d_call: .
j_call: TRBJ2-6
v_call: TRBV9
cdr3_length: 16
clone_size: .
cdr3_nt: TGTGCCAGCAGCGAGGGGTTCACAGTTGGGGCCAACGTCCTGACTTTC
cdr3_aa: CASSEGFTVGANVLTF

d_call: TRBD2
j_call: TRBJ2-1
v_call: TRBV3-1
cdr3_length: 17
clone_size: few
cdr3_nt: TGTGCCAGCAGCCAAGATTTAGCGGGGGCCATCTACAATGAGCAGTTCTTC
cdr3_aa: CASSQDLAGAIYNEQFF